The 29 T cell receptor beta chains listed next were all sequenced from one sample in a study of blood T cell repertoires in COVID-19. The table came from immunoSEQ multiplex PCR; TCRdb's copy has only in-frame clones and leaves some out. The sample lists just over 95,000 clones, 90% seen once, with approximately 1.5% in the top ten. The specimen sequenced was peripheral blood. The source of these receptors is a man aged 55 to 70 with acute or convalescent COVID-19.

J is TRBJ1-1 and V is TRBV19; D remains unclear. The CDR3 sequence is 12 residues long. V lost 4 bases and J lost 7, with 10 bases in between. CDR1 is LNHDA and CDR2 is SQIVND in the germline V gene (reference sequence). CDR3 protein: CASSTGHNEAFF. The CDR3 nucleotides read TGTGCCAGTAGTACTGGCCATAATGAAGCTTTCTTT.

The chain has TRBV3-1 (or the pseudogene TRBV3-2) and TRBJ1-4; D perhaps matches TRBD1 (6 bases). Germline loops: CDR1 LGHDT, CDR2 YNNKEL (reference sequence). Trimming took 5 bases from V and 1 from J, leaving 11 bases between them. The CDR3 runs to 15 residues. CDR3 sequence (DNA): TGTGCCAGCAGCTTTATGACAGGAACTAATGAAAAACTGTTTTTT. It translates to CASSFMTGTNEKLFF.

The sample holds a few counts of this clone. V is TRBV20-1 and J is TRBJ1-1; D gene ambiguous. The CDR3 runs 11 residues. Trimming took off 6 bases at V and 10 bases at J, with 15 bases between the two ends. Germline CDR1 DFQATT, CDR2 SNEGSKA (reference sequence). The chain's CDR3 is CSATQEAVAFF. For the CDR3, the DNA is TGCAGTGCAACTCAAGAAGCGGTAGCTTTCTTT.

This clone was observed once. V is TRBV3-1 (or the pseudogene TRBV3-2) and J is TRBJ1-2, with TRBD1 matching over 7 bases. This CDR3 comprises 14 residues. V was clipped by 0 bases and J by 3 bases; unmatched bases: 1. CDR1 and CDR2 (germline): LGHDT, YNNKEL (reference sequence). The CDR3 coding sequence is TGTGCCAGCAGCCAAGAAGACAGGGACTATGGCTACACCTTC. This translates into CASSQEDRDYGYTF.

This chain links TRBV7-9 with TRBJ1-6; no reliable D call. This CDR3 is 13 amino acids long. Germline V gives CDR1 SEHNR, CDR2 FQNEAQ (reference sequence). V was pared by 2 bases and J by 12 bases, with 11 bases between. CDR3 DNA sequence: TGTGCCAGCAGCTTATTGGCAGAACAACCCCTCCACTTT. Protein: CASSLLAEQPLHF.

Of note for this clone: The sample holds other DNA sequences that translate to the same CDR3. The rearrangement links TRBV7-2 to TRBJ2-1; D uncertain. Trimming removed 0 bases at V and 3 bases at J, with 6 bases between. The CDR3 length is 14 residues. Germline values: CDR1 SGHTA, CDR2 FQGNSA. The CDR3 coding sequence is TGTGCCAGCAGCTTAGCTTCGAGCTACAATGAGCAGTTCTTC. It translates to CASSLASSYNEQFF.

V and J are TRBV5-1 and TRBJ2-2, with D possibly being TRBD2 (6 bases). V gave up 0 bases and J gave up 6 bases, with 12 bases separating them. Germline CDR1 reads SGHRS; CDR2 reads YFSETQ. The CDR3 totals 15 residues. The CDR3 region has the DNA TGCGCCAGCAGCTTGGCTGGGGGGTTAGCCGGGGAGCTGTTTTTT. Protein: CASSLAGGLAGELFF.

The CDR3 protein is CASSQDFQSQAKNIQYF. Written as DNA, the CDR3 is TGTGCCAGCAGCCAAGATTTCCAGTCTCAAGCCAAAAACATTCAGTACTTC. The chain links TRBV4-2 to TRBJ2-4; no clear D. The germline V and J ends were trimmed by 0 bases and 0 bases, with 12 bases remaining between them. The CDR3 covers 17 residues. Looked up from germline, CDR1 is LGHNA and CDR2 is YNFKEQ.

The chain has TRBV3-1 (or the pseudogene TRBV3-2) and TRBJ2-3, with 9 bases that match TRBD2. Germline CDR1 LGHDT, CDR2 YNNKEL (reference sequence). The junction had 5 bases not matched to a gene; V was cut back by 2 bases and J by 2 bases. CDR3 length: 16 amino acids. CDR3: CASSQLSGGSTDTQYF. The CDR3 coding sequence is TGTGCCAGCAGCCAACTAAGCGGGGGGTCCACAGATACGCAGTATTTT.

This sequence joins TRBV5-1 and TRBJ2-7, with TRBD1 matching over 8 bases. The CDR3 consists of 15 residues. Germline lookup yields CDR1 SGHRS and CDR2 YFSETQ. Trimming took 0 bases from V and 0 from J; bases not matched to a gene: 2. The CDR3 here is CASSLGQGNSYEQYF. As DNA, the CDR3 is TGCGCCAGCAGCTTGGGACAGGGGAACTCCTACGAGCAGTACTTC.

The chain joins TRBV6-1 to TRBJ1-2; D is unresolved. The V gene's germline CDR1 is MNHNS and CDR2 SASEGT. V lost 0 bases to trimming and J lost 4 bases, with 6 bases between them. The CDR3 has 13 residues. CDR3 DNA: TGTGCCAGCAGTGAAGCGGGAGTCTATGGCTACACCTTC. Protein: CASSEAGVYGYTF.

J is TRBJ1-4 and V is TRBV19, with a tentative D call TRBD1 (6 bases). Germline-derived CDR1 and CDR2 are LNHDA and SQIVND (reference sequence). Trimming shortened V by 3 bases and J by 0 bases, and 17 bases separated the two germline ends. CDR3 size: 18 residues. The chain's CDR3 is CASSIFYTGRSTNEKLFF. The CDR3 bases are TGTGCCAGTAGTATCTTTTATACAGGGAGATCAACTAATGAAAAACTGTTTTTT.

This sequence joins TRBV4-2 and TRBJ2-2; TRBD2 is a possible D gene (5 bases). The CDR3 spans 14 residues. V was trimmed by 4 bases and J by 1 base, leaving 7 bases between them. In germline, CDR1 is LGHNA, CDR2 YNFKEQ. In DNA form, the CDR3 reads TGTGCCAGCAGCCTCCGGGAGAACACCGGGGAGCTGTTTTTT. This sequence encodes CASSLRENTGELFF.

V is TRBV5-4 and J is TRBJ1-1, with D possibly matching TRBD1 (6 bases). The CDR3 covers 18 residues. Trimming cost V 4 bases and J 0 bases, with 22 bases left between them. The germline V gene encodes CDR1 SGHNT and CDR2 YYREEE (reference sequence). CDR3 sequence reads: CASSPRMGAVALNTEAFF. CDR3 sequence (DNA): TGTGCCAGCAGCCCCCGGATGGGGGCCGTAGCACTGAACACTGAAGCTTTCTTT.

The gene calls are TRBV10-3 and TRBJ2-2, with a tentative D call TRBD1 (6 bases). The CDR3 contains 17 residues. Trimming pared 2 bases from V and 4 bases from J, leaving 17 bases between. Germline V gene lookup returns CDR1 ENHRY and CDR2 SYGVKD. The CDR3 spells CAISEPRGRIGTGELFF. The CDR3 DNA follows: TGTGCCATCAGTGAGCCCAGGGGTAGGATAGGCACCGGGGAGCTGTTTTTT.

J is TRBJ2-3 and V is TRBV4-2; TRBD1 agrees at 9 bases. Germline V gives CDR1 LGHNA, CDR2 YNFKEQ. The CDR3 has 16 amino acids. Trimming took 5 bases from V and 4 from J; bases not matched to a gene: 10. The CDR3 DNA follows: TGTGCCAGCAGCACGGGACCGGGACAGGGTTCAGATACGCAGTATTTT. Residues: CASSTGPGQGSDTQYF.

Notes on this clone: The sample has other DNA sequences that encode this CDR3 too. The J gene is TRBJ1-1, the V gene TRBV5-1, with D unclear. CDR3 length: 14 amino acids. Germline values: CDR1 SGHRS, CDR2 YFSETQ. Trimming took 0 bases from V and 1 from J, leaving 7 bases between them. Written as DNA, the CDR3 is TGCGCCAGCAGCTTGGCCCCAGGGAACACTGAAGCTTTCTTT. Its protein is CASSLAPGNTEAFF.

This clone was seen only a few times. The chain uses TRBV2 and TRBJ1-2; tentative D call: TRBD1 (6 bases). The CDR3 is 14 amino acids. Germline V gene sequence: CDR1 SNHLY, CDR2 FYNNEI. Trimming removed 2 bases from V and 8 bases from J, with 15 bases in between. The CDR3 sequence: CASSEQGPSGGYTF. Here the CDR3 DNA reads TGTGCCAGCAGTGAACAGGGGCCCTCTGGGGGCTACACCTTC.

The rearrangement uses TRBV29-1 and TRBJ1-1; D uncertain. The germline V gene encodes CDR1 SQVTM and CDR2 ANQGSEA. The CDR3 runs 13 residues. Deletions cut 7 bases from V and 3 bases from J, with 15 bases between. CDR3 amino acids: CSAPGFGYTEAFF. The CDR3 coding sequence is TGCAGCGCCCCCGGGTTCGGGTACACTGAAGCTTTCTTT.

V usage is TRBV25-1 and J usage is TRBJ1-2; 9 nucleotides align to TRBD1. Germline V gene data show CDR1 as MGHDK and CDR2 as SYGVNS. The CDR3 is 15 amino acids. V lost 1 base to trimming and J lost 8 bases; unmatched junction nucleotides: 8. CDR3 residues: CASSELAGQGKGYTF. As DNA, the CDR3 is TGTGCCAGCAGTGAATTGGCCGGACAGGGGAAGGGCTACACCTTC.

This clone came up a few times. J is TRBJ1-3 and V is TRBV5-8; no reliable D call. There are 14 residues in the CDR3. V was cut by 4 bases and J by 8 bases, with 16 bases left in between. Germline V gene data show CDR1 as SGHTS and CDR2 as YDEGEE. In DNA form, the CDR3 reads TGTGCCAGCAGCCATAGGAGGCTGAGTGACACCATATATTTT. Amino acids: CASSHRRLSDTIYF.

The chain couples TRBV6-4 to TRBJ2-2; D not certain. The CDR3 spans 14 residues. Germline lookup yields CDR1 MRHNA and CDR2 SNTAGT. Trimming removed 3 bases at V and 1 base at J, with 6 bases between. As DNA, the CDR3 is TGTGCCAGCAGTGAGGCACGGAACACCGGGGAGCTGTTTTTT. It specifies CASSEARNTGELFF.

The chain is built from TRBV7-8 and TRBJ1-6; 12 nucleotides agree with TRBD1. Losses at the gene ends were 6 bases for V and 10 bases for J; bases not matched to a gene: 16. CDR1 and CDR2 (germline): SGHVS, FQNEAQ. The CDR3 runs to 18 residues. CDR3 sequence reads: CASSPLVGTGGAGSPLHF. The CDR3 coding sequence is TGTGCCAGCAGTCCCCTCGTTGGGACAGGGGGCGCGGGGTCACCCCTCCACTTT.

The chain combines TRBV19 with TRBJ1-4; possible D gene TRBD1, 5 bases. Germline CDR1 and CDR2: LNHDA and SQIVND (reference sequence). The CDR3 sequence is 14 residues long. V lost 6 bases and J 6 bases, leaving 14 bases between the germline ends. CDR3 DNA: TGTGCCAGTAGCCCATTAGCAGGGCATGAAAAACTGTTTTTT. Its translation: CASSPLAGHEKLFF.

This chain joins TRBV11-2 and TRBJ2-3, with 10 nucleotides matching TRBD2. The CDR3 length is 19 residues. The V gene end was trimmed by 7 bases and the J gene end by 0 bases; junction bases not matched to a gene: 16. Germline V lookup: CDR1 SGHAT, CDR2 FQNNGV. This chain's CDR3 is CASTVAGGSTRPSTDTQYF. CDR3 DNA sequence: TGTGCCAGCACCGTAGCGGGGGGTTCGACGCGTCCTAGCACAGATACGCAGTATTTT.

The chain has TRBV11-2 and TRBJ2-2, with a tentative D call TRBD2 (7 bases). From germline, CDR1 is SGHAT and CDR2 FQNNGV. The ends were cut back, 5 bases at V and 0 bases at J, with 19 bases in the middle. This CDR3 comprises 18 residues. The CDR3 sequence is CASSPHSGGGPNTGELFF. The DNA of the CDR3 is TGTGCCAGCAGCCCTCATTCTGGGGGGGGGCCGAACACCGGGGAGCTGTTTTTT. Based on the CDR3 plus reference TRBV11-2 and TRBJ2-2, the full variable domain is EAGVAQSPRYKIIEKRQSVAFWCNPISGHATLYWYQQILGQGPKLLIQFQNNGVVDDSQLPKDRFSAERLKGVDSTLKIQPAKLEDSAVYLCASSPHSGGGPNTGELFFGEGSRLTVL.

The count of this clone is one. The chain uses TRBV10-2 and TRBJ2-1, with a tentative D call TRBD2 (6 bases). Germline assignment: CDR1 WSHSY and CDR2 SAAADI. The CDR3 length is 15 residues. The germline V and J ends were trimmed by 6 bases and 5 bases, with 17 bases remaining between them. CDR3 residues: CASRVLPGGNNEQFF. For the CDR3, the DNA is TGCGCCAGCAGAGTCCTACCCGGGGGTAACAATGAGCAGTTCTTC.

This chain links TRBV19 with TRBJ1-6, with D possibly matching TRBD1 (5 bases). Per germline, CDR1 LNHDA and CDR2 SQIVND (reference sequence). Trimming took off 5 bases at V and 9 bases at J, with 14 bases between the two ends. CDR3 length: 14 amino acids. CDR3 DNA sequence: TGTGCCAGTAGTTCCCGTGGGGGGAGTTCACCCCTCCACTTT. Its translation: CASSSRGGSSPLHF.

V is TRBV10-3 and J is TRBJ1-6; 10 positions agree with TRBD1. With 0 bases clipped from V and 7 bases from J, the junction kept 6 bases outside the gene matches. This CDR3 is 17 amino acids long. CDR1 is ENHRY, CDR2 SYGVKD, per germline. CDR3 loop: CAISESYGTGDNSPLHF. In nucleotides, the CDR3 is TGTGCCATCAGTGAGTCGTATGGGACAGGGGACAATTCACCCCTCCACTTT.